This is a list of T cell receptor beta chains from one sample in a study of T cells in Graves' hyperthyroidism and ophthalmopathy. TCRdb passed the multiplex PCR reads through MiXCR, listing each CDR3 protein once. The sample consists of about 270,000 distinct CDR3 sequences, 20% to 25% of them appearing once. Sequences were obtained from blood. The receptors stem from a man aged 30 to 39 with Graves' ophthalmopathy. Each CDR3 is given with its conserved first and last residue. A D gene is named only where the DNA matches it firmly. Some rows mark clone size as missing; the rest say once, few, many or name a class of expanded clone.

.,TRBJ2-7,few,TRBV4-1,TGCGCCAGCAGCCAAGGGGGCTCCCCCGGCGAGCAGTACTTC,CASSQGGSPGEQYF
TRBD1,TRBJ1-6,.,TRBV14,TGTGCCAGCAGAACAAGGAACAGGGGACCACCCCTCCACTTT,CASRTRNRGPPLHF
.,TRBJ2-1,few,TRBV7-9,TGTGCCAGCAGCCCAGGGCGGGGATACAATGAGCAGTTCTTC,CASSPGRGYNEQFF
.,TRBJ1-5,few,TRBV20-1,TGCAGTGCTACCGACGGCGCTAGCAATCAGCCCCAGCATTTT,CSATDGASNQPQHF
TRBD2,TRBJ2-2,.,TRBV4-2,TGTGCCAGCAGCCAAGATCGTCGAGCGGGAGGGGTCGGGGAGCTGTTTTTT,CASSQDRRAGGVGELFF
TRBD1,TRBJ2-4,few,TRBV6-1,TGTGCCAGCAGTCGAATACTACAGGGGGCCGAAAACATTCAGTACTTC,CASSRILQGAENIQYF
TRBD2,TRBJ2-3,.,TRBV20-1,TGCAGTGCTAGGACTAGCGGGAGAAATACGCAGTATTTT,CSARTSGRNTQYF
TRBD2,TRBJ2-1,.,TRBV29-1,TGCAGCGTTGAAGACGGGGCGGCTAGCGGATACAATGAGCAGTTCTTC,CSVEDGAASGYNEQFF
.,TRBJ1-2,once,TRBV30,TGTGCCTCCTTTCAGACAGGTGGCTACACCTTC,CASFQTGGYTF
TRBD1,TRBJ1-1,many,TRBV5-1,TGCGCCAGCAGACAGGGGTTCACTGAAGCTTTCTTT,CASRQGFTEAFF
.,TRBJ1-3,.,TRBV3-1,TGTGCCAGCAGCCACCGAGACAGGTTCCTCTCTGGAAACACCATATATTTT,CASSHRDRFLSGNTIYF
TRBD2,TRBJ2-5,few,TRBV6-2/TRBV6-3,TGTGCCAGCAGTTACCTGGGACTAGCAGGGGAGACCCAGTACTTC,CASSYLGLAGETQYF
TRBD1,TRBJ2-3,.,TRBV28,TGTGCCAGCAGCTCAGGGGGCGCAGATACGCAGTATTTT,CASSSGGADTQYF
TRBD1,TRBJ2-2,few,TRBV6-1,TGTGCCAGCACTCCCCACTCAGGGACAGGGGCCGGGGAGCTGTTTTTT,CASTPHSGTGAGELFF
TRBD1,TRBJ1-1,many,TRBV28,TGTGCCAGCAGTTCAAAGACAGGGGGGCGCCTTACTGAAGCTTTCTTT,CASSSKTGGRLTEAFF
TRBD2,TRBJ2-3,many,TRBV7-2,TGTGCCAGCAGCTCGGGACTAGCGGACACAGATACGCAGTATTTT,CASSSGLADTDTQYF
.,TRBJ2-7,.,TRBV11-2,TGTGCCAGCAGCTTTAGGGGCGGGTTGGACGAGCAGTACTTC,CASSFRGGLDEQYF
.,TRBJ1-6,.,TRBV6-9,TGTGCCAGCAGTTACAACCCCCAAGGTTCACCCCTCCACTTT,CASSYNPQGSPLHF
TRBD2,TRBJ2-5,.,TRBV15,TGTGCCACCAGCAGAAAGGGGACTAGCGGGACCCAAGAGACCCAGTACTTC,CATSRKGTSGTQETQYF
.,TRBJ1-1,.,TRBV2,TGTGCCAGCGTACAGGGCCATATGAACACTGAAGCTTTCTTT,CASVQGHMNTEAFF
.,TRBJ1-2,.,TRBV6-1,TGTGCCAGCAGTGAAGAATCACAGCAGCTTGGCTACACCTTC,CASSEESQQLGYTF
.,TRBJ2-5,many,TRBV12-3/TRBV12-4,TGTGCCAGCAGTAAGGGCTTGTACCAAGAGACCCAGTACTTC,CASSKGLYQETQYF
TRBD2,TRBJ2-7,.,TRBV27,TGTGCCAGCAGTTTCACAGGACTAGCGGGAGGCTACGAGCAGTACTTC,CASSFTGLAGGYEQYF
TRBD1,TRBJ2-6,.,TRBV7-2,TGTGCCAGCAGCCAGTTGACAGGGATCGGGGCCAACGTCCTGACTTTC,CASSQLTGIGANVLTF
.,TRBJ2-4,many,TRBV30,TGTGCCTGGCACAGATTCAAAAACATTCAGTACTTC,CAWHRFKNIQYF
.,TRBJ2-1,many,TRBV7-2,TGTGCCAGCAGCTTCGAACTAGTGCGCAATGAGCAGTTCTTC,CASSFELVRNEQFF
TRBD2,TRBJ2-5,many,TRBV28,TGTGCCAGCGTCTTTGGGGGGGACCAAGAGACCCAGTACTTC,CASVFGGDQETQYF
TRBD1,TRBJ2-1,few,TRBV7-4,TGTGCCAGCAGCTTAACCCCCGGGACAGGGGCCAATGAGCAGTTCTTC,CASSLTPGTGANEQFF
TRBD1,TRBJ2-6,.,TRBV19,TGTGCCACCAGACAGGGTACGGGCTCTGGGGCCAACGTCCCGACTTTC,CATRQGTGSGANVPTF
.,TRBJ1-1,.,TRBV19,TGTGCCAGTACCTCGATCAGAAGAATGAACACTGAAGCTCTCTTT,CASTSIRRMNTEALF
TRBD2,TRBJ2-3,.,TRBV6-5,TGTGCCAGCAGTTACCGAGCTAGCGGGATTGCGTCAGATACGCAGTATTTT,CASSYRASGIASDTQYF
.,TRBJ2-1,many,TRBV20-1,TGCAGTGCTAGAGATTGGAAAATGACAAATGAGCAGTTCTTC,CSARDWKMTNEQFF
TRBD2,TRBJ2-1,.,TRBV7-2,TGTGCCAGCAGCTTAGGTCCTAGCGGGATACTCTACAATGAGCAGTTCTTC,CASSLGPSGILYNEQFF
.,TRBJ1-5,many,TRBV5-1,TGCGCCAGCAGCTTGGGGGTTGGGAGGAGCAATCAGCCCCAGCATTTT,CASSLGVGRSNQPQHF
TRBD2,TRBJ2-1,many,TRBV20-1,TGCAGTGCTAGAGATCTCCGGGAGGCCCTAGATCGAGAGCAGTTCTTC,CSARDLREALDREQFF
.,TRBJ2-2,many,TRBV7-8,TGTGCCAGCAGCCCCACGACGAGGCCGAACACCGGGGAGCTGTTTTTT,CASSPTTRPNTGELFF
.,TRBJ2-7,.,TRBV19,TGTGCCAGTAAACAGGGAACAAACTACGAGCAGTACTTC,CASKQGTNYEQYF
TRBD1,TRBJ1-1,few,TRBV5-1,TGCGCCAGCAGCTCCGGACAGGGGAGGTTCACTGAAGCTTTCTTT,CASSSGQGRFTEAFF
.,TRBJ1-6,.,TRBV2,TGTGCCAGCAGCTCCGGGACACAGAGCGGGGCCCTCCACTTT,CASSSGTQSGALHF
.,TRBJ2-7,.,TRBV20-1,TGCAGTGCTAGAGAGCCGGGTTTTAGGTACGAGCAGTACTTC,CSAREPGFRYEQYF
TRBD2,TRBJ2-2,.,TRBV25-1,TGTGCCAGCAGAAGCGGGAGGAGTACCGGGGAGCTGTTTTTT,CASRSGRSTGELFF
.,TRBJ2-7,few,TRBV7-8,TGTGCCAGCAGCTTGTATGAGGAGCAGTACTTC,CASSLYEEQYF
.,TRBJ2-7,.,TRBV15,TGTGCCACCAGGGGCGGGGATATGAACGAGCAGTACTTC,CATRGGDMNEQYF
TRBD2,TRBJ2-7,.,TRBV6-4,TGTGCCAGCAGTGACCTAGGGACTAGCGGGAGCTACGAGCAGTACTTC,CASSDLGTSGSYEQYF
TRBD2,TRBJ2-1,few,TRBV7-8,TGTGCCAGCAGCTTAGGACTAGCGGGGGGTTACAATGAGCAGTTCTTC,CASSLGLAGGYNEQFF
.,TRBJ1-1,many,TRBV11-2,TGTGCCAGCAGCTTGACAGTACCCTATTCCGAAGCTTTCTTT,CASSLTVPYSEAFF
TRBD2,TRBJ2-1,.,TRBV20-1,TGCAGTGCCGTGACTAGCGGGTACAATGAGCAGTTCTTC,CSAVTSGYNEQFF
TRBD1,TRBJ1-6,few,TRBV7-8,TGTGCCAGCAGCTTAATTGGTCCCGGGACAGGGTCTTCACCCCTCCACTTT,CASSLIGPGTGSSPLHF
TRBD1,TRBJ1-1,few,TRBV12-3/TRBV12-4,TGTGCCAGCAGTTTAAGGGGGCCGGGTACTGAAGCTTTCTTT,CASSLRGPGTEAFF
TRBD2,TRBJ2-7,few,TRBV3-1,TGTGCCAGCAGCCCGGCTCTTACTAGCGGGATCCGAAACTACGAGCAGTACTTC,CASSPALTSGIRNYEQYF
TRBD1,TRBJ1-5,.,TRBV20-1,TGCAGTGCTAGAGAAACAGGGGGAAGATCGTGGGCCAATCAGCCCCAGCATTTT,CSARETGGRSWANQPQHF
.,TRBJ1-2,few,TRBV24-1,TGTGCCACCAGTGAGACGGGGGGGACCAACTATGGCTACACCTTC,CATSETGGTNYGYTF
.,TRBJ1-5,.,TRBV20-1,TGCAGTGCTAGGCCAGATTATAGCAATCAGCCCCAGCATTTT,CSARPDYSNQPQHF
.,TRBJ2-2,.,TRBV7-3,TGTGCCAGCAGCCTCCGACAGAGAGGGAACACCGGGGAGCTGCTTTTT,CASSLRQRGNTGELLF
TRBD1,TRBJ1-4,few,TRBV12-3/TRBV12-4,TGTGCCAGCAGTCGCACAAACAGGGGGTCGACTAATGAAAAACTGTTTTTT,CASSRTNRGSTNEKLFF
.,TRBJ2-2,.,TRBV20-1,TGCAGTGCTAGAGTGGTATATTCGAACACCGGGGAGCTGTTTTTT,CSARVVYSNTGELFF
.,TRBJ2-5,.,TRBV28,TGTGCCAGCAGTTTTGTCTCTGGGGGTGGGCAAGAGACCCAGTACTTC,CASSFVSGGGQETQYF